This TCR beta chain was sequenced for a study of Ad26.COV2.S vaccination and SARS-CoV-2 variants listed by TCRdb under 2021. Regarding the study in general: Vaccine-arm donors were drawn from COV1001, a multicentre, randomized, double-blind, placebo-controlled phase I-IIa trial of Ad26.COV2.S in healthy adults. Ad26.COV2.S was given intramuscularly at 5x10^10 or 1x10^11 viral particles, as a single shot or as two shots 56 days apart. Sequencing of the TCRbeta repertoire served to evaluate the specificity and breadth of SARS-CoV-2-reactive T cell receptors following Ad26.COV2.S vaccination. The TCR-sequenced set comprised approximately 30 samples: some 20 Ad26.COV2.S vaccine recipients, 5 placebo recipients and 8 SARS-CoV-2 convalescent individuals. Participants in the trial were split at random into five groups of five each, receiving low-dose or high-dose Ad26.COV2.S once or twice, or else placebo on both occasions. Throughout the experiments and outcome assessment, investigators stayed blinded to trial group allocation.

The immunoSEQ Assay was the method used to sequence TCRbeta CDR3 regions. After extraction, genomic DNA underwent amplification by bias-controlled multiplex PCR, followed by high-throughput sequencing. In the original analysis: To quantify the absolute abundance of each unique TCRbeta CDR3 region, sequences were collapsed and filtered. Usable DNA was measured by amplifying reference genes present in all nucleated cells, and TCRbeta template counts were normalized to that usable DNA to estimate T cell fraction. Repertoire TCRs were annotated as SARS-CoV-2-specific by exact matching of V gene, CDR3 amino acid sequence and J gene to a known reactive TCR set. The reference SARS-CoV-2 TCR set was obtained from MIRA and was filtered for enrichment in COVID-19-positive ImmuneCODE repertoires, whereby public or cross-reactive TCRs were removed. Using the MIRA antigens, annotated TCRs were further analysed by specific ORF or by position within an ORF. Breadth was defined as the number of annotated unique rearrangements divided by the total number of unique productive rearrangements, and depth was defined as the summed frequency of the annotated unique rearrangements. Two-sided Wilcoxon rank-sum tests were applied when comparing TCR breadth between groups. TCRdb carries this immuneACCESS record with in-frame sequences only. Its versions omit some clonotypes, under half of them owing to an unresolved V gene in the studies checked, with the rest unexplained. V and J calls and clone size are as listed in that table; D and trimming were resolved from the DNA. Within this sample are around 400,000 clones, with 80% to 95% of them counted one time only. 9% to 15% of the sample belongs to the ten largest clones.

This sample's treatment or condition label indicates: roughly 20 received Ad26.COV2.S at low or high dose, single or two shots; several received placebo; per-sample allocation not given. For vaccine and placebo recipients, the sequenced repertoires came from samples collected on day 63 after the first injection. In Cohort 1b, some 25 adults aged 18-55 years were enrolled at a single site in Boston, USA, between 29 July and 7 August 2020. Ad26.COV2.S was a replication-incompetent adenovirus type 26 vector that expressed a prefusion-stabilized SARS-CoV-2 spike protein derived from the original Wuhan strain. Paper-wide results and their limitations: Substantial breadth of spike-specific CD8+ and CD4+ T cell responses was reported after vaccination. Comparing responses between vaccine doses or regimens was not something the study was powered to do. The authors noted that the TCR breadth and depth analyses may have underestimated total T cell responses. Vaccine and placebo recipients had comparable non-spike TCR breadth, which fits with the vaccine containing only spike. Spike-specific TCR breadth was higher in Ad26.COV2.S recipients than in placebo recipients (P = 0.0014).

This clone was observed a few times. The antigen it recognizes is unknown. Within one base of it there is no much larger clone, and no base qualities were kept. V drops 0 bases and J drops 6 bases, leaving 5 bases in between. There are 11 amino acids in the CDR3, from cysteine to phenylalanine inclusive. The kept DNA is CDR3 alone, 33 bases in frame from the first base. The germline V gene (reference sequence) supplies CDR1 GTSNPN and CDR2 SVGIG. The rearrangement joined TRBV30 to TRBJ1-2; a confident D gene designation cannot be given. Here the sequenced sample was peripheral blood, taken in a trial of Ad26.COV2.S vaccine versus placebo. This TCR was recovered from a person aged 18-60 years who received the Ad26.COV2.S COVID-19 vaccine or a placebo. The bases are TGTGCCTGGAGTGTTTTGCATGGCTACACCTTC. It translates as CAWSVLHGYTF.